Below are 23 T cell receptor beta chains sequenced from a single sample in a study of CD8 T cells in Susac syndrome. cDNA came from approximately 0.5 to 1 ug RNA primed by random hexamers. One entry per CDR3 protein, called by TCRdb with MiXCR from the immunoSEQ multiplex PCR reads. The sample consists of roughly 130,000 distinct CDR3 sequences, 96% of them appearing once. Sequences were obtained from CD4+ T cells from PBMCs. The receptors stem from a human donor with Susac syndrome.

The chain employs TRBV20-1 and TRBJ2-1; 13 bases fit TRBD2. With V trimmed by 5 bases and J by 0 bases, 4 bases remained unmatched. The length of the CDR3 is 16 residues. The V gene's germline CDR1 is DFQATT and CDR2 SNEGSKA (reference sequence). The CDR3 loop is CSARTSGRDSYNEQFF. The DNA for the CDR3 is TGCAGTGCTCGGACTAGCGGGAGAGACTCCTACAATGAGCAGTTCTTC.

The chain recombines TRBV5-6 with TRBJ1-5; D not certain. Trimming pared 2 bases from V and 7 bases from J, leaving 7 bases between. Germline CDR1 SGHDT, CDR2 YYEEEE. The CDR3 extends over 12 amino acids. This CDR3 reads CASSLVDQPQHF. The CDR3 DNA reads as TGTGCCAGCAGCTTAGTGGACCAGCCCCAGCATTTT.

The chain employs TRBV30 and TRBJ2-1; 7 positions match TRBD1. CDR3 length equals 12 residues. Germline CDR1 GTSNPN, CDR2 SVGIG (reference sequence). J was trimmed by 8 bases and V by 0 bases; bases with no gene match: 1. CDR3 in amino acids: CAWSVRGYEQFF. The DNA for the CDR3 is TGTGCCTGGAGTGTCAGGGGGTATGAGCAGTTCTTC.

The chain is built from TRBV6-6 and TRBJ2-1; D gene uncertain. Germline CDR1 is MNHNY and CDR2 is SVGAGI (reference sequence). The length of the CDR3 is 16 residues. V lost 6 bases to trimming and J lost 0 bases, with 15 bases between them. CDR3 nucleotides: TGTGCCAGCAGGCCCGACGGCACGAGCTCCTACAATGAGCAGTTCTTC. Amino acid sequence: CASRPDGTSSYNEQFF.

The J gene is TRBJ2-4, the V gene TRBV30; the match to TRBD1 covers 9 bases. The CDR3 sequence is 14 residues long. Germline trimming cut 3 bases from V and 7 bases from J; bases unmatched to any gene: 7. CDR1 is GTSNPN, CDR2 SVGIG, per germline (reference sequence). The CDR3 DNA sequence: TGTGCCTGGAGCACGGGACAGGGCAGGAACATTCAGTACTTC. Translation gives CAWSTGQGRNIQYF. The variable domain in full, with the rest retrieved from reference TRBV30 and TRBJ2-4, is SQTIHQWPATLVQPVGSPLSLECTVEGTSNPNLYWYRQAAGRGLQLLFYSVGIGQISSEVPQNLSASRPQDRQFILSSKKLLLSDSGFYLCAWSTGQGRNIQYFGAGTRLSVL.

CDR3 sequence reads: CASVESSTDTQYF. CDR3 nucleotides: TGTGCCAGCGTGGAATCTAGCACAGATACGCAGTATTTT. This chain joins TRBV12-3 or TRBV12-4 and TRBJ2-3, with D hard to call. This CDR3 is 13 amino acids long. Trimming removed 8 bases at V and 0 bases at J, with 9 bases between.

The chain joins TRBV20-1 to TRBJ2-5; 7 positions agree with TRBD2. The CDR3 extends over 16 amino acids. The V gene's germline CDR1 is DFQATT and CDR2 SNEGSKA (reference sequence). The junction had 10 bases not matched to a gene; V was cut back by 2 bases and J by 1 base. For the CDR3, the DNA is TGCAGTGCTAGACCACCTGGGGGGAGGGCCCAAGAGACCCAGTACTTC. Amino acids: CSARPPGGRAQETQYF.

The chain has TRBV5-5 and TRBJ2-7; 8 nucleotides match TRBD2. With 0 bases clipped from V and 0 bases from J, the junction kept 2 bases outside the gene matches. Germline V gene lookup returns CDR1 SGHKS and CDR2 YYEKEE (reference sequence). The CDR3 is made up of 15 amino acids. CDR3 in amino acids: CASSLERERSYEQYF. In nucleotides, the CDR3 is TGTGCCAGCAGCTTGGAGCGGGAGCGCTCCTACGAGCAGTACTTC.

J is TRBJ2-7 and V is TRBV7-2; D not resolved. The germline V gene encodes CDR1 SGHTA and CDR2 FQGNSA. The CDR3 extends over 12 amino acids. Trimming took off 5 bases at V and 2 bases at J, with 7 bases between the two ends. CDR3 residues: CASSPDAYEQYF. CDR3 bases: TGTGCCAGCAGCCCCGATGCCTACGAGCAGTACTTC.

The chain's CDR3 is CASSLPVSYEQYF. Here the CDR3 DNA reads TGTGCCAGCTCCCTTCCGGTCTCCTACGAGCAGTACTTC. This chain uses TRBV28 with TRBJ2-7; no firm D call. Germline values: CDR1 MDHEN, CDR2 SYDVKM. The length of the CDR3 is 13 residues. Trimming cost V 8 bases and J 0 bases, with 11 bases left between them.

CDR3 nucleotide sequence: TGTGCCAGCAGCTCGGGACTGACGTACAATGAGCAGTTCTTC. Its protein product is CASSSGLTYNEQFF. The chain combines TRBV3-1 with TRBJ2-1; a possible D gene is TRBD2 (6 bases). The CDR3 loop spans 14 amino acids. V was trimmed by 5 bases and J by 4 bases, leaving 12 bases between them. CDR1 LGHDT and CDR2 YNNKEL come from the germline V gene (reference sequence).

The chain is built from TRBV28 and TRBJ1-2; D is perhaps TRBD1 (5 bases). The length of the CDR3 is 13 residues. Germline loops: CDR1 MDHEN, CDR2 SYDVKM. The germline V and J ends were trimmed by 9 bases and 4 bases, with 15 bases remaining between them. CDR3 protein: CASRGAPTYGYTF. The CDR3 DNA follows: TGTGCCAGTCGAGGGGCACCCACCTATGGCTACACCTTC.

The chain employs TRBV4-1 and TRBJ2-5, with a weak D call TRBD2 (6 bases). The CDR3 is made up of 17 amino acids. Deletions cut 5 bases from V and 5 bases from J, with 24 bases between. Germline loops: CDR1 MGHRA, CDR2 YSYEKL. CDR3 DNA: TGCGCCAGCAGCGGACTGGGGGAAGCGGGCCCCCGGGAGACCCAGTACTTC. The encoded protein is CASSGLGEAGPRETQYF.

V is TRBV12-3 or TRBV12-4 and J is TRBJ2-1, with 11 bases fitting TRBD2. V lost 5 bases to trimming and J lost 7 bases; unmatched junction nucleotides: 10. The CDR3 totals 16 residues. CDR3 nucleotide sequence: TGTGCCAGCAGTCCGGGACTAGCGGAGTTGCGTAATGAGCAGTTCTTC. Protein product: CASSPGLAELRNEQFF.

This clonotype was seen a single time. The chain employs TRBV20-1 and TRBJ1-5; possibly TRBD1 for D (5 bases). Germline lookup yields CDR1 DFQATT and CDR2 SNEGSKA (reference sequence). The V end was cut by 1 base, the J end by 5 bases, with 12 bases between. The CDR3 extends over 14 amino acids. The chain's CDR3 is CSARGSTGDQPQHF. DNA of the CDR3: TGCAGTGCTAGAGGCTCAACAGGAGATCAGCCCCAGCATTTT.

The CDR3 coding sequence is TGCAGTGCTAGAGATCCAGCGAATCAGCCCCAGCATTTT. Translation gives CSARDPANQPQHF. J is TRBJ1-5 and V is TRBV20-1; no clear D gene. Trimming stripped 0 bases from V and 4 bases from J, with 7 bases between. The CDR3 loop spans 13 amino acids. CDR1 DFQATT and CDR2 SNEGSKA come from the germline V gene (reference sequence).

This clonotype was picked up one time. V is TRBV6-5 and J is TRBJ2-5, with TRBD1 matching 8 bases. The CDR3 sequence is 15 residues long. In germline, CDR1 is MNHEY, CDR2 SVGAGI. With 1 base clipped from V and 1 base from J, the junction kept 2 bases outside the gene matches. The CDR3 reads CASSYLQGVQETQYF. In DNA form, the CDR3 reads TGTGCCAGCAGTTACTTACAGGGGGTCCAAGAGACCCAGTACTTC.

This chain connects TRBV6-2 or TRBV6-3 to TRBJ1-5, with TRBD1 matching over 7 bases. The J segment lost 2 bases and the V segment lost 5 bases, leaving 3 bases of the junction unmatched. The CDR3 loop spans 14 amino acids. The germline CDR1 and CDR2 sequences are MNHEY and SVGEGT. CDR3 amino acids: CASSTGDRNQPQHF. The CDR3 bases are TGTGCCAGCAGTACAGGGGACCGCAATCAGCCCCAGCATTTT.

The chain uses TRBV19 and TRBJ2-3; D call uncertain. CDR1 is LNHDA, CDR2 SQIVND, per germline (reference sequence). The germline V and J ends were trimmed by 3 bases and 1 base, with 5 bases remaining between them. The CDR3 is made up of 13 amino acids. The CDR3 is CASSMGRTDTQYF. CDR3 DNA sequence: TGTGCCAGTAGTATGGGTCGCACAGATACGCAGTATTTT.

The chain couples TRBV29-1 to TRBJ1-5; 7 positions agree with TRBD1. This CDR3 has 13 residues. The germline CDR1 and CDR2 sequences are SQVTM and ANQGSEA. V gave up 3 bases and J gave up 6 bases; unmatched junction bases: 5. The chain's CDR3 is CSVDRGEGQPQHF. The CDR3 region has the DNA TGCAGCGTTGACAGGGGGGAAGGTCAGCCCCAGCATTTT.

CDR3 amino acids: CSVRGTEAFF. The CDR3 nucleotides are TGCAGCGTCCGGGGGACTGAAGCTTTCTTT. The V call is TRBV29-1, the J call TRBJ1-1; tentatively, D is TRBD1 (5 bases). Germline CDR1 SQVTM, CDR2 ANQGSEA. V lost 6 bases to trimming and J lost 5 bases, with 7 bases between them. This CDR3 comprises 10 residues.

The V gene is TRBV6-6, the J gene TRBJ1-5; TRBD1 agrees at 9 bases. With V trimmed by 6 bases and J by 6 bases, 9 bases remained unmatched. CDR1 and CDR2 from the germline V gene are MNHNY and SVGAGI (reference sequence). There are 15 residues in the CDR3. CDR3 loop: CASSSGTGIGQPQHF. The CDR3 DNA follows: TGTGCCAGCAGCTCCGGGACAGGGATCGGTCAGCCCCAGCATTTT.

CDR3 nucleotide sequence: TGCAGTGCTAGAGATACTAGGAGCGCTGAAGCTTTCTTT. Translation gives CSARDTRSAEAFF. The chain combines TRBV20-1 with TRBJ1-1; D is uncertain. This CDR3 is built from 13 residues. Germline values: CDR1 DFQATT, CDR2 SNEGSKA (reference sequence). V was shortened by 0 bases and J by 6 bases, with 11 bases between the two germline ends.